Shown below are 6 T cell receptor beta chains from a single sample sequenced in a study of blood T cell repertoires in COVID-19 (dated by TCRdb to about 2020). The library relied on the immunoSEQ multiplex PCR assay. In its TCRdb copy, this immuneACCESS table keeps in-frame sequences only and misses some clones. Where compared with another copy, unresolved V genes explain less than half of these, and the others have no known cause. A total of 60,000 to 85,000 clones appear in this sample, about 91% of them only once. Around 5.2% of the sample goes to the ten largest clones. The sample comprised peripheral blood. Source of these receptors: a woman aged 45-59 years with active COVID-19.

The CDR3 reads CASSLSSGHPQETQYF. CDR3 sequence (DNA): TGTGCCAGCAGCTTATCTAGCGGGCACCCCCAAGAGACCCAGTACTTC. The genes are TRBV7-2 and TRBJ2-5; 8 bases match TRBD2. The CDR3 sequence is 16 residues long. J was trimmed by 1 base and V by 2 bases; bases with no gene match: 6. Germline V gene data show CDR1 as SGHTA and CDR2 as FQGNSA.

The chain is built from TRBV2 and TRBJ2-1; TRBD2 matches 14 bases. Germline CDR1 is SNHLY and CDR2 is FYNNEI. J was trimmed by 8 bases and V by 6 bases; bases with no gene match: 6. CDR3 size: 15 residues. This CDR3 reads CASRVGTSGSDEQFF. The CDR3 DNA reads as TGTGCCAGCAGAGTCGGGACTAGCGGGAGTGATGAGCAGTTCTTC.

V usage is TRBV6-6 and J usage is TRBJ2-7; 7 nucleotides agree with TRBD2. CDR1 and CDR2 (germline): MNHNY, SVGAGI (reference sequence). The J segment lost 2 bases and the V segment lost 2 bases, leaving 3 bases of the junction unmatched. CDR3 length: 14 residues. This CDR3 reads CASSYPGTTYEQYF. CDR3 sequence (DNA): TGTGCCAGCAGTTACCCCGGGACTACCTACGAGCAGTACTTC.

The chain has TRBV9 and TRBJ2-7; D is possibly TRBD2 (6 bases). CDR1 and CDR2 (germline): SGDLS, YYNGEE. This CDR3 has 15 residues. V gave up 2 bases and J gave up 0 bases, with 12 bases separating them. CDR3 sequence: CASSVQSGLSYEQYF. DNA for the CDR3: TGTGCCAGCAGCGTTCAGAGCGGGCTCTCCTACGAGCAGTACTTC.

The rearrangement joins TRBV29-1 to TRBJ2-6; 9 bases are shared with TRBD1. Germline CDR1 and CDR2: SQVTM and ANQGSEA. CDR3 length: 18 amino acids. With 8 bases clipped from V and 4 bases from J, the junction kept 18 bases outside the gene matches. The CDR3 here is CSIQGRDRDPSGANVLTF. The CDR3 DNA reads TGCAGCATACAGGGCCGGGACAGGGACCCCTCCGGGGCCAACGTCCTGACTTTC.

The sample holds a few counts of this clone. The DNA of the CDR3 is TGTGCCAGCAGCTACGGACAGGGTGGCGGCTACACCTTC. Translating it yields CASSYGQGGGYTF. The rearrangement links TRBV7-9 to TRBJ1-2; 8 bases line up with TRBD1. Germline V gene lookup returns CDR1 SEHNR and CDR2 FQNEAQ (reference sequence). V gave up 4 bases and J gave up 8 bases; unmatched junction bases: 6. This CDR3 spans 13 amino acids.